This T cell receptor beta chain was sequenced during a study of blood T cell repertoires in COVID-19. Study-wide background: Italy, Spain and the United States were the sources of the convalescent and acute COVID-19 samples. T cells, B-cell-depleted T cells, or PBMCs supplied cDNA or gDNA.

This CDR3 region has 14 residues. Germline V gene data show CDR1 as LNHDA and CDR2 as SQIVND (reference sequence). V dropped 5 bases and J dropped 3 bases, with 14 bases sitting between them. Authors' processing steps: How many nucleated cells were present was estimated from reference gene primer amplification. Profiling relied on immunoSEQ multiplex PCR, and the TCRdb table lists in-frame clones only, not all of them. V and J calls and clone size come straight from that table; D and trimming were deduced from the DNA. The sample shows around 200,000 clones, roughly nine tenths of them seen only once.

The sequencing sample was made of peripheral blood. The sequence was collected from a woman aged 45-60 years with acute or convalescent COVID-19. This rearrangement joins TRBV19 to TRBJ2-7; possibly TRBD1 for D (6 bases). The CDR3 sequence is CASSPRQESYEQYF. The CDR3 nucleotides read TGTGCCAGTAGTCCCCGACAGGAGAGCTACGAGCAGTACTTC. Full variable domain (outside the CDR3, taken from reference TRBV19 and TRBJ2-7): DGGITQSPKYLFRKEGQNVTLSCEQNLNHDAMYWYRQDPGQGLRLIYYSQIVNDFQKGDIAEGYSVSREKKESFPLTVTSAQKNPTAFYLCASSPRQESYEQYFGPGTRLTVT.